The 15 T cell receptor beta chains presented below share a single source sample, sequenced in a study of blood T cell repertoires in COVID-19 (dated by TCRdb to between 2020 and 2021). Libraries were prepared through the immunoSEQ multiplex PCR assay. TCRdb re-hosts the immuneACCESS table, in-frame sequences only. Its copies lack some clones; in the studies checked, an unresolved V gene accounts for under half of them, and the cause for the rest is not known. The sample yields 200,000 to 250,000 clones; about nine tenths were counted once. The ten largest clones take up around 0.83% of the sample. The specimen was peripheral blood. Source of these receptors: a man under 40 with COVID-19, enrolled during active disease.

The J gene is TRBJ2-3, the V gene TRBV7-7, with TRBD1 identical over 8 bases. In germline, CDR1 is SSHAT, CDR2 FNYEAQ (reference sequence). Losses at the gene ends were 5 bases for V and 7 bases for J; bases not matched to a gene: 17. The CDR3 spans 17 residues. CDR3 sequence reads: CASSPPGRGLFMNTQYF. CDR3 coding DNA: TGTGCCAGCAGCCCACCCGGCAGGGGGCTTTTCATGAATACGCAGTATTTT.

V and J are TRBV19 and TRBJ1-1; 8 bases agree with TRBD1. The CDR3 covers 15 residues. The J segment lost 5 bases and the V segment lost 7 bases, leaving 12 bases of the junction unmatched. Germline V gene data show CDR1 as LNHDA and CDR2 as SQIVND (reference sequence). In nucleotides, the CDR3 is TGTGCCAGTACCAACACCGGGACAGGCGGAACTGAAGCTTTCTTT. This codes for CASTNTGTGGTEAFF.

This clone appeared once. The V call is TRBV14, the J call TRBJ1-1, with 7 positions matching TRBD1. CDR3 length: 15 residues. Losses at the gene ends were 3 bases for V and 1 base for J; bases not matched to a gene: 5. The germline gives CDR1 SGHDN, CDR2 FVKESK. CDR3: CASSHWTGANTEAFF. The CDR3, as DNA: TGTGCCAGCAGCCACTGGACAGGTGCGAACACTGAAGCTTTCTTT.

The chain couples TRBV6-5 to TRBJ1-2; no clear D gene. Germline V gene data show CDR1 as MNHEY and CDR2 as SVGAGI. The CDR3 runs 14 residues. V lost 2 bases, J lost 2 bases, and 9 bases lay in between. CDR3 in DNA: TGTGCCAGCAGTTACAACAGTCGAAACTATGGCTACACCTTC. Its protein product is CASSYNSRNYGYTF.

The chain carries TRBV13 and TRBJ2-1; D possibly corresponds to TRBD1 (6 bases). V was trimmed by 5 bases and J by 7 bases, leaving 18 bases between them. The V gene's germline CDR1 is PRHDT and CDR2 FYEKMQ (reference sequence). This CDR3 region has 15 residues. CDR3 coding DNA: TGTGCCAGCAGCCGGAACCCGAACAGGGATAATGAGCAGTTCTTC. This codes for CASSRNPNRDNEQFF. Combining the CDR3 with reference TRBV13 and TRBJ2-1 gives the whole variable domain AAGVIQSPRHLIKEKRETATLKCYPIPRHDTVYWYQQGPGQDPQFLISFYEKMQSDKGSIPDRFSAQQFSDYHSELNMSSLELGDSALYFCASSRNPNRDNEQFFGPGTRLTVL.

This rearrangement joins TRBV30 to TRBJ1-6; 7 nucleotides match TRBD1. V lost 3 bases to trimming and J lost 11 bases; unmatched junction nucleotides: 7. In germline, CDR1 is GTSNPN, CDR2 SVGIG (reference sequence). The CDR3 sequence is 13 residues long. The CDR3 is CAWRQTGVAPLHF. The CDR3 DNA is TGTGCCTGGAGACAAACAGGGGTTGCACCCCTCCACTTT.

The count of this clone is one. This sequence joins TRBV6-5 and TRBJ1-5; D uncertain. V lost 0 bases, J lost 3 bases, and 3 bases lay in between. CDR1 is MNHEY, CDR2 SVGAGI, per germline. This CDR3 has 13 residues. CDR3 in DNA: TGTGCCAGCAGTTACTCTAACAATCAGCCCCAGCATTTT. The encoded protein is CASSYSNNQPQHF.

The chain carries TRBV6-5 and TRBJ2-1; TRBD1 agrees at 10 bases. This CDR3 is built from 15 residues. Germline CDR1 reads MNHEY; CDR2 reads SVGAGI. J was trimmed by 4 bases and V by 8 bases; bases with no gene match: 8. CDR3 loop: CASSKGTGAYNEQFF. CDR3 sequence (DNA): TGTGCCAGCTCAAAGGGGACAGGGGCATACAATGAGCAGTTCTTC.

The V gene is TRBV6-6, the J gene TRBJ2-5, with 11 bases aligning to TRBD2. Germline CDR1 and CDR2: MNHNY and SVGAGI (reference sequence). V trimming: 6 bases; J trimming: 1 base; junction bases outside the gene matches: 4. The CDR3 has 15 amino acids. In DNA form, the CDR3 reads TGTGCCAGCAGCAGACTAGCGGGGTCCCAAGAGACCCAGTACTTC. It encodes CASSRLAGSQETQYF.

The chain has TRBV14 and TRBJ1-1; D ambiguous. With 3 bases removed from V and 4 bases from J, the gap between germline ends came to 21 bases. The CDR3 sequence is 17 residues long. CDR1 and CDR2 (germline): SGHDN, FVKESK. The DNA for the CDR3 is TGTGCCAGCAGCCATAAGAGTGCGGGCGCGGTGGGCACTGAAGCTTTCTTT. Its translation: CASSHKSAGAVGTEAFF.

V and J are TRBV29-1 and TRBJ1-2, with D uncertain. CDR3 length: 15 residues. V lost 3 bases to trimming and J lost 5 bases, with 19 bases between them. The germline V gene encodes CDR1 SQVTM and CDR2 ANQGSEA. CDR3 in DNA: TGCAGCGTTGATGCGTTGGGGATTCGGGAGTATGGCTACACCTTC. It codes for CSVDALGIREYGYTF.

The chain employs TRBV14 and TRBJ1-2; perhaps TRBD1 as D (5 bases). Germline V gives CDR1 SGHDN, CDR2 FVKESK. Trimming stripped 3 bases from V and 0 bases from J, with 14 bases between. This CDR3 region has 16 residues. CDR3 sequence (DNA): TGTGCCAGCAGCCATCGGCAGGGAACTTCTAACTATGGCTACACCTTC. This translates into CASSHRQGTSNYGYTF.

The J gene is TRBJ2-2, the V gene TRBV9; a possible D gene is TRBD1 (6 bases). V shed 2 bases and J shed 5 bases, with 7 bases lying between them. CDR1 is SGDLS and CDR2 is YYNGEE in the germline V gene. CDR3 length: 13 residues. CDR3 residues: CASSVTGTGELFF. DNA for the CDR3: TGTGCCAGCAGCGTGACAGGAACCGGGGAGCTGTTTTTT.

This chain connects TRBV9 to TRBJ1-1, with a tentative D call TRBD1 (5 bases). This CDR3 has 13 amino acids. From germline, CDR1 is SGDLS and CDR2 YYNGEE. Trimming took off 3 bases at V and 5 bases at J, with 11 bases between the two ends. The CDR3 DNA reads TGTGCCAGCAGCGGTGCAGGGTTTACTGAAGCTTTCTTT. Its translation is CASSGAGFTEAFF.

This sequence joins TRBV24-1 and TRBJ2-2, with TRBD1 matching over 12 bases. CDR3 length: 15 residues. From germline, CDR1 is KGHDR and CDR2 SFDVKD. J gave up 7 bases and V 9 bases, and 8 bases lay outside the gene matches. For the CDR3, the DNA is TGTGCCACCGGGACAGGGGGCCTTTTGGGCGGGGAGCTGTTTTTT. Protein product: CATGTGGLLGGELFF.